Listed below are T cell receptor beta chains from one sample, sequenced in a study of blood T cell repertoires in COVID-19. TCRdb's copy holds only in-frame clones and misses some; the assay was immunoSEQ multiplex PCR. This table holds about 190,000 clones, 80% to 85% found once. The material sequenced was peripheral blood. The receptors were gathered from a woman between 35 and 50 years old with acute or convalescent COVID-19. The CDR3 runs from the conserved cysteine through the conserved F or W. The order of the fields is clone size, D gene, J gene, V gene, CDR3 DNA, CDR3 protein. D genes are given only for firm matches. For some rows the clone size is stated as once, few or many, or as a class when expanded; others skip it.

>NA|TRBD1|TRBJ2-1|TRBV2
TGTGCCAGCAGGGACAGGGCGAGGGAGCAGTTCTTC
CASRDRAREQFF
>NA|NA|TRBJ1-4|TRBV30
TGTGCCTGGACGATGAACGGGGATTATGAAAAACTGTTTTTT
CAWTMNGDYEKLFF
>NA|TRBD2|TRBJ2-5|TRBV7-6
TGTGCCAGCAGCTTAGAGGGACTAGCGGGGATAAAAGAGACCCAGTACTTC
CASSLEGLAGIKETQYF
>NA|NA|TRBJ1-5|TRBV27
TGTGCCAGCAGTCAGGGCGATAGCAATCAGCCCCAGCATTTT
CASSQGDSNQPQHF
>once|TRBD1|TRBJ1-4|TRBV6-1
TGTGCCAGCAGTGACAGACAGGGTGGGAGTGAAAAACTGTTTTTT
CASSDRQGGSEKLFF
>NA|TRBD1|TRBJ1-2|TRBV10-2
TGCGCCAGCAGCATAGGGACAGGGTTTAATTCTGGCTACACCTTC
CASSIGTGFNSGYTF
>NA|NA|TRBJ1-5|TRBV27
TGTGCCAGCAGTCTCAGGGTTGGCAATCAGCCCCAGCATTTT
CASSLRVGNQPQHF
>NA|TRBD1|TRBJ1-1|TRBV15
TGTGCCACCAGCAGAGCCGGGACAGCCGCTTTCTTT
CATSRAGTAAFF
>NA|NA|TRBJ1-2|TRBV12-3/TRBV12-4
TGTGCCAGCAGCGGGGGGTATGGCTACACCTTC
CASSGGYGYTF
>NA|NA|TRBJ1-2|TRBV29-1
TGCAGCGTTGAAGCTCGGGTTAACTATGGCTACACCTTC
CSVEARVNYGYTF
>few|TRBD1|TRBJ1-2|TRBV28
TGTGCCAGCAGTACCGGGACAGCCTATGGCTACACCTTC
CASSTGTAYGYTF
>NA|NA|TRBJ1-2|TRBV9
TGTGCCAGCAGCCCTTCTGTGGAGGGGCATGGCTACACCTTC
CASSPSVEGHGYTF
>few|TRBD1|TRBJ1-6|TRBV19
TGTGCCAGTAGTTGGACAGGGGACTCAGATTCACCCCTCCACTTT
CASSWTGDSDSPLHF
>NA|NA|TRBJ1-5|TRBV30
TGTGCCTGGAGTGCCGGGGTGGAGGAGCCCCAGCATTTT
CAWSAGVEEPQHF
>NA|NA|TRBJ2-7|TRBV7-2
TGTGCCAGCAGCTTAAAGGTACTAGCAACTTACTACGAGCAGTACTTC
CASSLKVLATYYEQYF
>NA|TRBD2|TRBJ2-3|TRBV7-3
TGTGCCAGCAGCGGCGGACTAGCTGGAGATACGCAGTATTTT
CASSGGLAGDTQYF
>NA|TRBD2|TRBJ2-1|TRBV7-6
TGTGCCAGCAGCTTTTTAGCGGGAGGGCTGAATGAGCAGTTCTTC
CASSFLAGGLNEQFF
>NA|NA|TRBJ2-6|TRBV19
TGTGCCAGTACGTCTTCTTTGTCTGGGGCCAACGTCCTGACTTTC
CASTSSLSGANVLTF
>NA|NA|TRBJ2-3|TRBV27
TGTGCCAGCAGTCGCAGGACCGGGGTTTCGGTTACGCAGTATTTT
CASSRRTGVSVTQYF
>once|TRBD2|TRBJ2-3|TRBV3-1/TRBV3-2
TGTGCCAGCAGCCAAGATCTAACCGGGACTAGCGGGAGGGCATATTTT
CASSQDLTGTSGRAYF
>NA|NA|TRBJ1-6|TRBV7-8
TGTGCCAGCAGCTCCCAGGGGCAAAGCCATAATTCACCCCTCCACTTT
CASSSQGQSHNSPLHF
>NA|NA|TRBJ2-5|TRBV5-1
TGCGCCAGCAGCTTGGGAGGGCTTACGGGGCAAGAGACCCAGTACTTC
CASSLGGLTGQETQYF
>NA|TRBD1|TRBJ1-6|TRBV9
TGTGCCAGCAGCGTAAGGCAGGGGGAAAATTCACCCCTCCACTTT
CASSVRQGENSPLHF
>NA|NA|TRBJ1-1|TRBV15
TGTGCCACCAGCAGACCCAGGGATTACCACACTGAAGCTTTCTTT
CATSRPRDYHTEAFF
>NA|NA|TRBJ2-2|TRBV7-9
TGTGCCAGCAGCTTAGGCCGACTGGGACAAACATCGAACACCGGGGAGCTGTTTTTT
CASSLGRLGQTSNTGELFF
>NA|TRBD2|TRBJ2-3|TRBV9
TGTGCCAGCAGCGGGAGCGGGAGGGGGACAGATACGCAGTATTTT
CASSGSGRGTDTQYF
>NA|TRBD1|TRBJ1-5|TRBV24-1
TGTGCCACCAGTGATCGGACAGGGTCCTTAGGACCCCAGCATTTT
CATSDRTGSLGPQHF
>NA|NA|TRBJ2-7|TRBV29-1
TGCAGCGTTGAAGACAGTCCCTACGAGCAGTACTTC
CSVEDSPYEQYF
>NA|NA|TRBJ1-3|TRBV24-1
TGTGCCACCAGTGATTCTTCGGACGGGGATTTTGGAAACACCATATATTTT
CATSDSSDGDFGNTIYF
>NA|NA|TRBJ1-5|TRBV6-5
TGTGCCAGCGGAGGGCGATATAGCAATCAGCCCCAGCATTTT
CASGGRYSNQPQHF
>NA|NA|TRBJ2-1|TRBV21-1
TGTGCCAGCCAGAACCTTGGGACTAGCGCCGAGCAGTTCTTC
CASQNLGTSAEQFF
>NA|NA|TRBJ2-7|TRBV10-3
TGTGCCACCCAGATAGCGGAATTCACCCACGAGCAGTACTTC
CATQIAEFTHEQYF
>few|NA|TRBJ1-3|TRBV6-4
TGTGCCAGCAGTGACTCGTCTGCAGGCCCCTTCTCTGGAAACACCATATATTTT
CASSDSSAGPFSGNTIYF
>NA|NA|TRBJ1-2|TRBV4-1
TGCGCCAGCAGCCAAGAATCTAGGAGCTACACCTTC
CASSQESRSYTF
>NA|NA|TRBJ1-2|TRBV18
TGTGCCAGCTCACCCTCCTCTCGGGATGGCTACACCTTC
CASSPSSRDGYTF
>NA|NA|TRBJ1-2|TRBV4-1
TGCGCCAGCAGCCCTGTTGAGTCTAACTATGGCTACACCTTC
CASSPVESNYGYTF
>NA|TRBD1|TRBJ2-3|TRBV9
TGTGCCAGCAGCTTAAGGACAGGGGGAATGGATACGCAGTATTTT
CASSLRTGGMDTQYF